Listed here are 6 T cell receptor beta chains from one sample, sequenced in a study of shared clonotypes between healthy human individuals. The assay was immunoSEQ multiplex PCR, and TCRdb's table has in-frame clones only and misses some. Among hundreds of thousands of clones listed, 55% to 85% were seen once. Sequenced material: memory CD4+ T cells sorted from blood. Noted subset: CD45RA-negative fraction. The receptors come from a woman in her 30s in good health.

The chain is built from TRBV6-5 and TRBJ1-2; the D gene is possibly TRBD1 (5 bases). The CDR3 is 13 residues long. The V and J ends lost 5 bases and 4 bases respectively, with 11 bases between them. In germline, CDR1 is MNHEY, CDR2 SVGAGI. The CDR3: CASSNMGGYGYTF. Here the CDR3 DNA reads TGTGCCAGCAGTAACATGGGGGGCTATGGCTACACCTTC.

This clone was observed a few times. The chain has TRBV4-1 and TRBJ2-2, with no clear D. Germline values: CDR1 MGHRA, CDR2 YSYEKL. V lost 1 base and J lost 4, with 13 bases in between. CDR3 length: 16 amino acids. This CDR3 is CASSQVATLSTGELFF. In DNA form, the CDR3 reads TGCGCCAGCAGCCAAGTCGCGACGCTGAGCACCGGGGAGCTGTTTTTT.

This clone came up once. This chain joins TRBV28 and TRBJ2-3; 15 positions agree with TRBD2. The CDR3 has 17 residues. The V gene's germline CDR1 is MDHEN and CDR2 SYDVKM. Germline trimming cut 4 bases from V and 8 bases from J; bases unmatched to any gene: 10. The chain's CDR3 is CASSYRTSGRAARTQYF. The CDR3 bases are TGTGCCAGCAGTTACAGGACTAGCGGGAGGGCCGCACGTACGCAGTATTTT.

The chain combines TRBV30 with TRBJ2-1; 8 bases agree with TRBD2. V was clipped by 3 bases and J by 14 bases; unmatched bases: 18. Germline V gene data show CDR1 as GTSNPN and CDR2 as SVGIG (reference sequence). The length of the CDR3 is 15 residues. CDR3 nucleotides: TGTGCCTGGAGCGGGAAAGCGGGAGAACGCGCCCGAGAGTTCTTC. It is translated as CAWSGKAGERAREFF.

V is TRBV18 and J is TRBJ1-1; D might be TRBD1 (5 bases). Germline assignment: CDR1 KGHSH and CDR2 LQKENI. The CDR3 has 13 residues. The V and J ends lost 5 bases and 0 bases respectively, with 7 bases between them. As DNA, the CDR3 is TGTGCCAGCTCAGAGGGGATGAACACTGAAGCTTTCTTT. Its translation: CASSEGMNTEAFF.

The V and J genes are TRBV7-3 and TRBJ2-7; either TRBD1 or TRBD2 may fit D (5 bases each). Germline assignment: CDR1 SGHTA and CDR2 FQGTGA. Trimming left V 2 bases short and J 3 bases short, with 11 bases between. The CDR3 is made up of 14 amino acids. In DNA form, the CDR3 reads TGTGCCAGCAGCTTACAGAGGGACGGCTACGAGCAGTACTTC. Translation: CASSLQRDGYEQYF.